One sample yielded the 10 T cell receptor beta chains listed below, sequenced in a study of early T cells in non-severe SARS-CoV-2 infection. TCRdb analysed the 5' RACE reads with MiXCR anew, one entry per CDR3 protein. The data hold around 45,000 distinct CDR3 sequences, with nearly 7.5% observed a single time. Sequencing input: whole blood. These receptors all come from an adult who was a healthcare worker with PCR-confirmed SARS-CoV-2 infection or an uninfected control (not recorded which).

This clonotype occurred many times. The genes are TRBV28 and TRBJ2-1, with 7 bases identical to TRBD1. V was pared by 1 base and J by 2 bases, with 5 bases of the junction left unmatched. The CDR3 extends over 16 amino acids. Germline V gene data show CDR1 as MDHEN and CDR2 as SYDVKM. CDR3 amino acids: CASSLSWGQTYNEQFF. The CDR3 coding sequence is TGTGCCAGCAGTTTATCCTGGGGACAGACCTACAATGAGCAGTTCTTC.

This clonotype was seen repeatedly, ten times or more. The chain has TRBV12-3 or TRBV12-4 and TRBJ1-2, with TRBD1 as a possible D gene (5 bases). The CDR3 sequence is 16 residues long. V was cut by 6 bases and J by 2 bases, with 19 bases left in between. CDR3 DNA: TGTGCCAGCAGGCACGGGGGAGCCTGGGTGAACTATGGCTACACCTTC. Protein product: CASRHGGAWVNYGYTF.

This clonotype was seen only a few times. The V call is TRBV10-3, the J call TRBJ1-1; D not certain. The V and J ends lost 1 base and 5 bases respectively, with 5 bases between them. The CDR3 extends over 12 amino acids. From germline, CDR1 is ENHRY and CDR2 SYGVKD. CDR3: CAISEFRTEAFF. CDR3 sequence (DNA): TGTGCCATCAGTGAGTTCCGGACTGAAGCTTTCTTT.

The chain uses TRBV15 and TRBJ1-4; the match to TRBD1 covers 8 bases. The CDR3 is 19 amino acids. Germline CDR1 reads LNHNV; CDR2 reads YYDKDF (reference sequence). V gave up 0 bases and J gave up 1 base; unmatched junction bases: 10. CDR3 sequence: CATSRDFGRGTGTNEKLFF. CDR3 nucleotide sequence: TGTGCCACCAGCAGAGATTTTGGTCGGGGGACAGGAACTAATGAAAAACTGTTTTTT.

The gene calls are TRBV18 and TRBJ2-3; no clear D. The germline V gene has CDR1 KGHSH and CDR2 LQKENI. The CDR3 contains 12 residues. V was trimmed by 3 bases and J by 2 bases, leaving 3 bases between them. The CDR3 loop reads CASSPFTDTQYF. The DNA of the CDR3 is TGTGCCAGCTCACCCTTCACAGATACGCAGTATTTT.

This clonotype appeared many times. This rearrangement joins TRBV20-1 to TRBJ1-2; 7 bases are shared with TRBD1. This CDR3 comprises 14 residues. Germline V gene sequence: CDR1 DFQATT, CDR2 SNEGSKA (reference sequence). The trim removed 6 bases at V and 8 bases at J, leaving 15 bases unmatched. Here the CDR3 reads CSANGGGTDHGYTF. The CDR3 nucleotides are TGCAGTGCAAATGGGGGTGGGACAGATCACGGCTACACCTTC.

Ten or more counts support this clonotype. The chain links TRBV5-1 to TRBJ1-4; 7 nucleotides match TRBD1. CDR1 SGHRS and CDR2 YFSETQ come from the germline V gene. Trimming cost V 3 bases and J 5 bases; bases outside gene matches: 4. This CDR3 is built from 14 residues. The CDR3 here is CASSYVQGNEKLFF. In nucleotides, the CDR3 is TGCGCCAGCAGCTACGTACAGGGGAATGAAAAACTGTTTTTT.

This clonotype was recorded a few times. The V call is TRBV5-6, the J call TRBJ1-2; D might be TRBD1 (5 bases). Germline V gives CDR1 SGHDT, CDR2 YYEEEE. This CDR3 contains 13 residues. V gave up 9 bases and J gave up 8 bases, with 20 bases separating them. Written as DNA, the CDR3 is TGTGCCACCCGTCTGGGGCCCTTTGGGGGCTACACCTTC. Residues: CATRLGPFGGYTF.

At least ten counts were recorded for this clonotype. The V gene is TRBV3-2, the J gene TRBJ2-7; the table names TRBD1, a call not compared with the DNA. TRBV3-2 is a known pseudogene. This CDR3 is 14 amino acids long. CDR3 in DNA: TGTGCCAGCAGCCAAGACAGGACAGAACATCGGCAGTACTTC. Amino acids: CASSQDRTEHRQYF.

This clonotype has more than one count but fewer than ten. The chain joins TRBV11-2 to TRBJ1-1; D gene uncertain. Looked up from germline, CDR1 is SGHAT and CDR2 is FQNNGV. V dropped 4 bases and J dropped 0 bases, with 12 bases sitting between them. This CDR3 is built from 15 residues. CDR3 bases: TGTGCCAGCAGCTCTAGACCGAGAATGAACACTGAAGCTTTCTTT. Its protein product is CASSSRPRMNTEAFF.